This TCR beta chain derives from a study of PD-1 blockade in classical Hodgkin lymphoma. This clone has a single count. Per the germline V gene, CDR1 is SGDLS and CDR2 is YYNGEE. The CDR3 extends over 14 amino acids. The germline V and J ends were trimmed by 0 bases and 5 bases, with 9 bases remaining between them. Every one of the patients relapsed after autologous stem cell transplantation (brentuximab vedotin exposure was variable). The data were produced by immunoSEQ multiplex PCR, yet TCRdb's version contains in-frame clones alone and is incomplete. The table has over 50,000 clones, over 70% seen once.

The rearrangement uses TRBV9 and TRBJ1-5; D not certain. This clonotype was sampled from a human donor with classical Hodgkin lymphoma. The sequences come from peripheral blood mononuclear cells (PBMCs), collected at baseline. In DNA, the CDR3 is TGTGCCAGCAGCGTAGAACCCTTAGATCAGCCCCAGCATTTT. Translation: CASSVEPLDQPQHF.